One and the same sample provided the 13 T cell receptor beta chains below, sequenced in a study of blood T cell repertoires in COVID-19. Sequenced by immunoSEQ multiplex PCR; TCRdb stores in-frame clones only, minus some. The table records approximately 440,000 clones, 90% of them present only once. Sequences were obtained from PBMCs or T cells enriched from blood (not recorded which). The receptors come from a young man who had recovered from COVID-19.

This rearrangement joins TRBV10-3 to TRBJ2-5, with a tentative D call TRBD1 (6 bases). V was clipped by 4 bases and J by 5 bases, with 11 bases between them. The germline V gene encodes CDR1 ENHRY and CDR2 SYGVKD. The CDR3 runs 13 residues. The CDR3 DNA is TGTGCCATCAGTGGAGGAACAGGGGAGACCCAGTACTTC. Protein product: CAISGGTGETQYF.

This clone was detected once. The chain recombines TRBV9 with TRBJ2-3; D call uncertain. The CDR3 contains 14 residues. The germline CDR1 and CDR2 sequences are SGDLS and YYNGEE. V lost 0 bases and J lost 2, with 7 bases in between. Here the CDR3 DNA reads TGTGCCAGCAGCGTAGCGGTAAACACAGATACGCAGTATTTT. This gives the protein CASSVAVNTDTQYF.

This clone was seen a single time. The chain uses TRBV27 and TRBJ2-5; a weak D match, TRBD1 (6 bases). Trimming left V 4 bases short and J 2 bases short, with 14 bases between. This CDR3 contains 15 residues. Germline V gives CDR1 MNHEY, CDR2 SMNVEV (reference sequence). CDR3 in DNA: TGTGCCAGCAGTTCCCAGGGGAACATGCAAGAGACCCAGTACTTC. Amino acids: CASSSQGNMQETQYF.

In this sample, this clone turned up a few times. J is TRBJ1-2 and V is TRBV6-5; the match to TRBD1 covers 8 bases. Germline CDR1 MNHEY, CDR2 SVGAGI. This CDR3 region has 13 residues. The V gene end was trimmed by 6 bases and the J gene end by 8 bases; junction bases not matched to a gene: 8. This CDR3 is CASSPRQGNGYTF. CDR3 nucleotides: TGTGCCAGCAGCCCAAGACAGGGGAACGGCTACACCTTC.

This chain's CDR3 is CASSLTSGSIPNSYNEQFF. DNA of the CDR3: TGTGCCAGCAGTTTAACCAGCGGGAGTATTCCTAACTCCTACAATGAGCAGTTCTTC. The V gene is TRBV27, the J gene TRBJ2-1, with 8 nucleotides matching TRBD2. Trimming took 2 bases from V and 0 from J; bases not matched to a gene: 12. Germline CDR1 and CDR2: MNHEY and SMNVEV (reference sequence). The CDR3 runs 19 residues.

The rearrangement links TRBV11-3 to TRBJ1-2; 7 bases are shared with TRBD1. There are 13 residues in the CDR3. The J segment lost 4 bases and the V segment lost 9 bases, leaving 8 bases of the junction unmatched. In germline, CDR1 is SGHNT, CDR2 YENEEA. The CDR3 region is CASQGGAAYGYTF. CDR3 coding DNA: TGTGCCAGTCAAGGGGGCGCCGCCTATGGCTACACCTTC.

The V call is TRBV7-9, the J call TRBJ2-1; 7 bases fit TRBD1. The V and J ends lost 5 bases and 6 bases, in that order; junction bases with no gene match: 10. Germline V gene lookup returns CDR1 SEHNR and CDR2 FQNEAQ (reference sequence). This CDR3 is built from 15 residues. The CDR3 DNA is TGTGCCAGCAGCCCCCGCAGGGGGAGTCTCAATGAGCAGTTCTTC. Translation gives CASSPRRGSLNEQFF. The variable domain in full, with the rest retrieved from reference TRBV7-9 and TRBJ2-1, is DTGVSQNPRHKITKRGQNVTFRCDPISEHNRLYWYRQTLGQGPEFLTYFQNEAQLEKSRLLSDRFSAERPKGSFSTLEIQRTEQGDSAMYLCASSPRRGSLNEQFFGPGTRLTVL.

This chain uses TRBV7-9 with TRBJ1-3, with D tentatively TRBD1 (6 bases). The CDR3 consists of 15 residues. The germline V and J ends were trimmed by 6 bases and 0 bases, with 12 bases remaining between them. The germline V gene has CDR1 SEHNR and CDR2 FQNEAQ (reference sequence). In nucleotides, the CDR3 is TGTGCCAGCAGGCCAGGGGACAACTCTGGAAACACCATATATTTT. Amino acids: CASRPGDNSGNTIYF.

The V gene is TRBV28, the J gene TRBJ1-2; 8 nucleotides match TRBD1. The CDR3 consists of 14 residues. After removal of 5 bases from V and 8 bases from J, the junction contained 10 bases not matched to a gene. Germline CDR1 MDHEN, CDR2 SYDVKM. This CDR3 reads CASSPGTGARGYTF. CDR3 bases: TGTGCCAGCAGTCCCGGGACAGGTGCGCGCGGCTACACCTTC.

The chain combines TRBV14 with TRBJ1-2, with 9 bases identical to TRBD1. V shed 4 bases and J 4 bases; nucleotides not matched to a gene: 4. From germline, CDR1 is SGHDN and CDR2 FVKESK. The length of the CDR3 is 14 residues. The CDR3 sequence is CASSRTGVGYGYTF. DNA for the CDR3: TGTGCCAGCAGCCGGACAGGGGTCGGCTATGGCTACACCTTC. Full variable domain (remainder filled in from reference TRBV14 and TRBJ1-2): EAGVTQFPSHSVIEKGQTVTLRCDPISGHDNLYWYRRVMGKEIKFLLHFVKESKQDESGMPNNRFLAERTGGTYSTLKVQPAELEDSGVYFCASSRTGVGYGYTFGSGTRLTVV.

The chain recombines TRBV7-9 with TRBJ1-2; TRBD1 agrees at 7 bases. The junction had 15 bases not matched to a gene; V was cut back by 5 bases and J by 0 bases. Germline V gene data show CDR1 as SEHNR and CDR2 as FQNEAQ (reference sequence). The CDR3 is 18 amino acids. The CDR3 DNA follows: TGTGCCAGCAGCCGTACCCGAAATAACAGGGGTGCTAACTATGGCTACACCTTC. Translating it yields CASSRTRNNRGANYGYTF.

The chain couples TRBV19 to TRBJ1-5, with TRBD1 identical over 7 bases. The CDR3 contains 15 residues. Germline lookup yields CDR1 LNHDA and CDR2 SQIVND (reference sequence). Unmatched junction bases numbered 6, after V lost 7 bases and J lost 0 bases. CDR3 coding DNA: TGTGCCAGTAAGAAGGGGGCAGATAGCAATCAGCCCCAGCATTTT. Translation: CASKKGADSNQPQHF.

The chain joins TRBV18 to TRBJ1-2; 9 bases align to TRBD1. This CDR3 comprises 14 residues. Trimming removed 2 bases from V and 6 bases from J; junction bases left unmatched: 4. CDR1 and CDR2 (germline): KGHSH, LQKENI. This CDR3 is CASSPGTGTDGYTF. DNA of the CDR3: TGTGCCAGCTCACCAGGGACAGGGACGGATGGCTACACCTTC. The full variable domain, rest sourced from reference TRBV18 and TRBJ1-2, is NAGVMQNPRHLVRRRGQEARLRCSPMKGHSHVYWYRQLPEEGLKFMVYLQKENIIDESGMPKERFSAEFPKEGPSILRIQQVVRGDSAAYFCASSPGTGTDGYTFGSGTRLTVV.